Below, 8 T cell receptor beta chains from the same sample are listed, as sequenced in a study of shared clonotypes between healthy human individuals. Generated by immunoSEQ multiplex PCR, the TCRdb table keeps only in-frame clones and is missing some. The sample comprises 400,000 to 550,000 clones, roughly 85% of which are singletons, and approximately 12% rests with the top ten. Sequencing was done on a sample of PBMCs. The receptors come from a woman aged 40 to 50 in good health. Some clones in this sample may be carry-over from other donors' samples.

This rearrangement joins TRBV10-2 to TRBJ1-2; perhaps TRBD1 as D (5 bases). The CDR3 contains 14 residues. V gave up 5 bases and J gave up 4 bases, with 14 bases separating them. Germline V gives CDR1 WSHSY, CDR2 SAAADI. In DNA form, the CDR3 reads TGCGCCAGCAGTCCCGAGGGACGGAGCTATGGCTACACCTTC. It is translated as CASSPEGRSYGYTF.

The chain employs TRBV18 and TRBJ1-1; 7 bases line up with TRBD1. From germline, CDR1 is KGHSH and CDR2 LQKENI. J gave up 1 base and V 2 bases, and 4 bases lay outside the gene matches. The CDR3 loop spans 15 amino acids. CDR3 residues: CASSPSRQGNTEAFF. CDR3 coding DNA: TGTGCCAGCTCACCATCCAGACAGGGGAACACTGAAGCTTTCTTT.

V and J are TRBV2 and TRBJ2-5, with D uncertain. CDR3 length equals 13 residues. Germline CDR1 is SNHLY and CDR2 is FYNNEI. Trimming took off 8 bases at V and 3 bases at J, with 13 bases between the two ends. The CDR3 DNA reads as TGTGCCAGCCTTTTTGGCGTAGAAGAGACCCAGTACTTC. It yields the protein CASLFGVEETQYF.

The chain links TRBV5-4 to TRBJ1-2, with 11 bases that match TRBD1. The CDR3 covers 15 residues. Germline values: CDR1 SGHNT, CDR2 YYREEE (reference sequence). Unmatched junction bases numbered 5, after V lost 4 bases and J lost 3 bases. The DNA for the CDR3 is TGTGCCAGCAGCACTGGACAGGGGGCACACTATGGCTACACCTTC. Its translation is CASSTGQGAHYGYTF. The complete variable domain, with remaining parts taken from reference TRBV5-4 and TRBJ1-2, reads ETGVTQSPTHLIKTRGQQVTLRCSSQSGHNTVSWYQQALGQGPQFIFQYYREEENGRGNFPPRFSGLQFPNYSSELNVNALELDDSALYLCASSTGQGAHYGYTFGSGTRLTVV.

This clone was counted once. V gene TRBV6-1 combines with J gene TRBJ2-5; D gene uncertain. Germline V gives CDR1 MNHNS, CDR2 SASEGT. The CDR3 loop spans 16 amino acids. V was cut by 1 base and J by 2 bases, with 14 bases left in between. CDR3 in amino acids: CASSEGVVLAQETQYF. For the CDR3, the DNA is TGTGCCAGCAGTGAAGGGGTGGTGTTGGCTCAAGAGACCCAGTACTTC.

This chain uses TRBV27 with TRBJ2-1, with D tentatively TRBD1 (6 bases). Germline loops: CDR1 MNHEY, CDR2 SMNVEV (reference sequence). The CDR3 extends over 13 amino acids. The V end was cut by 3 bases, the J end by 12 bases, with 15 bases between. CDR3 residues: CASSLVQGVVQFF. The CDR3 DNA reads TGTGCCAGCAGTTTGGTACAGGGAGTTGTGCAGTTCTTC.

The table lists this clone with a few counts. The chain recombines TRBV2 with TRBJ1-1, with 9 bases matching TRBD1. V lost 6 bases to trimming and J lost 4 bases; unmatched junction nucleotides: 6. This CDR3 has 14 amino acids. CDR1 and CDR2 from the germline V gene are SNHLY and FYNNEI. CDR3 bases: TGTGCCAGCAGGGACAGGACAGGGGTCACTGAAGCTTTCTTT. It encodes CASRDRTGVTEAFF.

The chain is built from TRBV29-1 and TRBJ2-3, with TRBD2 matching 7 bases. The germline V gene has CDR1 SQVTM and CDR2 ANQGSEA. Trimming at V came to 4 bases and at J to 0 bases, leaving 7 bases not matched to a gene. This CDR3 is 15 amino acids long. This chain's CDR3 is CSVGTSGTSTDTQYF. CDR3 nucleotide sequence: TGCAGCGTTGGGACCAGCGGGACTAGCACAGATACGCAGTATTTT.